Here is one TCR beta chain with its context. The CDR3 runs to 13 residues. Germline V lookup: CDR1 MDHEN, CDR2 SYDVKM. V was pared by 6 bases and J by 13 bases, with 10 bases of the junction left unmatched. PCR amplification relied on 60 Vbeta primers (plus 13 Jbeta primers). Profiling relied on immunoSEQ multiplex PCR, and the TCRdb table lists in-frame clones only, not all of them. The sample's table shows just under 60,000 clones. These data originate in a study of cytomegalovirus exposure and HLA in healthy donors. The rearrangement joins TRBV28 to TRBJ1-4, with 8 bases identical to TRBD1. The sample was PBMCs. The sequence derives from a male donor in good health and CMV-seronegative. The CDR3 loop is CASRSPGQVLLFF. CDR3 bases: TGTGCCAGCAGATCCCCGGGACAGGTGCTACTGTTTTTT.